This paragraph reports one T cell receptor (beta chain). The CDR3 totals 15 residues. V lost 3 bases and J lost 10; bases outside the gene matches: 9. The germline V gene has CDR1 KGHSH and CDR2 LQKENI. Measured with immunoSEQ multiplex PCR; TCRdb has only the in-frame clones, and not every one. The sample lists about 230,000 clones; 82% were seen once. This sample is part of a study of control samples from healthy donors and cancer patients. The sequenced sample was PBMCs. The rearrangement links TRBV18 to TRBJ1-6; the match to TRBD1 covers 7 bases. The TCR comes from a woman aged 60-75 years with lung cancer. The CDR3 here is CASSPGQVDRSPLHF. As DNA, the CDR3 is TGTGCCAGCTCACCCGGACAGGTGGATCGATCACCCCTCCACTTT.